This T cell receptor (beta chain) derives from a study of blood T cell repertoires in COVID-19. Study in general: Samples taken during acute and convalescent COVID-19 were collected in the United States, Italy and Spain. PBMCs, B-cell-depleted T cells, or T cells provided the cDNA or gDNA that made up the material.

V was shortened by 1 base and J by 5 bases, with 11 bases between the two germline ends. CDR1 and CDR2 (germline): SGHTA, FQGNSA. The CDR3 runs to 14 residues. The repertoire was sequenced with immunoSEQ multiplex PCR; TCRdb's copy has only in-frame clones and lacks some. The sample lists 95,000 to 150,000 clones, 55% to 75% occurring once. The sequence was obtained from a human donor with acute or convalescent COVID-19. The donor label of this sample is uncertain. The chain employs TRBV7-2 and TRBJ1-2; D uncertain. The specimen was peripheral blood. CDR3 DNA: TGTGCCAGCAGCTTAGAACCTGGGCCTTATGGCTACACCTTC. It is translated as CASSLEPGPYGYTF.